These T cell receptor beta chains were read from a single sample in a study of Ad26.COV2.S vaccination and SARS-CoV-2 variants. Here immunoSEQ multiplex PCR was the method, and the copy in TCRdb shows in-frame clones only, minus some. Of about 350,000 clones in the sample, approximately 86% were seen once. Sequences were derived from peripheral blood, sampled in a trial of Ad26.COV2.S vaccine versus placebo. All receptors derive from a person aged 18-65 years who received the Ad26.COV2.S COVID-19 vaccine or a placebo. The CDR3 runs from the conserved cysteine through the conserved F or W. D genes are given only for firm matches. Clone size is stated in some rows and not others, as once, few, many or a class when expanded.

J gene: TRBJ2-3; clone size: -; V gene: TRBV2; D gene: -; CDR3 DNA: TGTGCCAGCAGTGGGACTTCACGGAGCACAGATACGCAGTATTTT; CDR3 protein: CASSGTSRSTDTQYF
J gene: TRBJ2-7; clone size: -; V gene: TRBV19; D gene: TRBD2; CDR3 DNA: TGTGCCAGTAGTAGCGCCAGGGAGGGCTACGAGCAGTACTTC; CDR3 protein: CASSSAREGYEQYF
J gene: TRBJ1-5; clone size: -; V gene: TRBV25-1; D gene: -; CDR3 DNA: TGTGCCAGCAGTGGTCATAGCAATCAGCCCCAGCATTTT; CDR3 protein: CASSGHSNQPQHF
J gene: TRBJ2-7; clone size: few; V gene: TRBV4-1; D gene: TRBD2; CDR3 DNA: TGCGCCAGCAGCCATCGGCGGGGGGGCAGGGAGCAGTACTTC; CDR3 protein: CASSHRRGGREQYF
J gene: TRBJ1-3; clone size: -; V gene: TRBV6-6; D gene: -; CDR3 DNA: TGTGCCAGCAGTGACCCCAGGGGCGGCGAAAACACCATATATTTT; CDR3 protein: CASSDPRGGENTIYF
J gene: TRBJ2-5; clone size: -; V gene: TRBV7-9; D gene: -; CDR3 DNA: TGTGCCAGCAGCTTAGGAGTGTACGGCCAAGAGACCCAGTACTTC; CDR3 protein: CASSLGVYGQETQYF
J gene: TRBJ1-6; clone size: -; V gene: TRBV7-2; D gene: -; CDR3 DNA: TGTGCCAGCAGCGACCAGGGGTATAATTCACCCCTCCACTTT; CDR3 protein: CASSDQGYNSPLHF
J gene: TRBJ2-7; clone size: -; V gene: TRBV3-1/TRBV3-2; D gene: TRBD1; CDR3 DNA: TGTGCCAGCAGCCAAGAGGGGACAGGGGTAAACGAGCAGTACTTC; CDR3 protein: CASSQEGTGVNEQYF
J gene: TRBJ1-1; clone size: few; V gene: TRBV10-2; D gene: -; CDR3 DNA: TGCGCCAGCAGTGAGGCGCATCGTGAAGCTTTCTTT; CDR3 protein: CASSEAHREAFF
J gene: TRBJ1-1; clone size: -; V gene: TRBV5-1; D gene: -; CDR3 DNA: TGCGCCAGCAGCTTGGAGGGAAGGAACACTGAAGCTTTCTTT; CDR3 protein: CASSLEGRNTEAFF
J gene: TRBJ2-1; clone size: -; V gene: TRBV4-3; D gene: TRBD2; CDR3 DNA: TGCGCCAGCAGCCAGGTTCTGAGGACTAGCGGAGCCAATGAGCAGTTCTTC; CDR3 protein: CASSQVLRTSGANEQFF
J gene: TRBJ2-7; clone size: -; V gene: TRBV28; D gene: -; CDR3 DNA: TGTGCCAGCACAACCCCGGGGACATCTGAATACTTC; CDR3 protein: CASTTPGTSEYF
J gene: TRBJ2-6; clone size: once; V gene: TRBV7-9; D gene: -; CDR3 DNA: TGTGCCAGCAGGCGACAGGTCCCCTCTGGGGCCAACGTCCTGACTTTC; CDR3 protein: CASRRQVPSGANVLTF
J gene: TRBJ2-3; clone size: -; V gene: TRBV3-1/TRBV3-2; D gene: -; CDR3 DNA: TGTGCCAGCAGCCAAGAAGCGTCTCCCGGCGTGGCAGATACGCAGTATTTT; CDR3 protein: CASSQEASPGVADTQYF
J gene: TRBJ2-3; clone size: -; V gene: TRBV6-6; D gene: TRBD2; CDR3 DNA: TGTGCCAGCAGCCCCAGGTGGCTAGCGGGAGGGGTTGGTAGCACAGATACGCAGTATTTT; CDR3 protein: CASSPRWLAGGVGSTDTQYF
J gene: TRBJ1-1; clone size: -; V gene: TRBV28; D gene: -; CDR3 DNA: TGTGCCAGCAGCCTGACAGGAGCAATGAACACTGAAGCTTTCTTT; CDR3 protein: CASSLTGAMNTEAFF
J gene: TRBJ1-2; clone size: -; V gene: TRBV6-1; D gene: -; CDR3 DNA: TGTGCCAGCAGTGATAACGAATATGGCTACACCTTC; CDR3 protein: CASSDNEYGYTF
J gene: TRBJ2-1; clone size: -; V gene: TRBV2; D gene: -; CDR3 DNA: TGTGCCAGCAGTGTTCGACAAGACAATGAGCAGTTCTTC; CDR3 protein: CASSVRQDNEQFF
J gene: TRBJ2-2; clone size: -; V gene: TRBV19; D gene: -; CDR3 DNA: TGTGCCAGTAGTATCGGGAGTGCCGGGACGCCCCAGTCGAGGACCGGGGAGCTGTTTTTT; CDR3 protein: CASSIGSAGTPQSRTGELFF
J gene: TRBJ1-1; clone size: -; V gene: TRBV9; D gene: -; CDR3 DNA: TGTGCCAGCAGCGTAGTAGGCTCAGGGTGGAACACTGAAGCTTTCTTT; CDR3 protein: CASSVVGSGWNTEAFF
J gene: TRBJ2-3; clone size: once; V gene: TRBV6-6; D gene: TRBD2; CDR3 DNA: TGTGCCAGCAGTCCCCGGACTAGCGGGAGAGTCTCAGATACGCAGTATTTT; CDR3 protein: CASSPRTSGRVSDTQYF
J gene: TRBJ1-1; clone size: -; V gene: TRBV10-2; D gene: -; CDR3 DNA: TGCGCCAGCACCCGGACGGGGGGAAACACTGAAGCTTTCTTT; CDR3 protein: CASTRTGGNTEAFF
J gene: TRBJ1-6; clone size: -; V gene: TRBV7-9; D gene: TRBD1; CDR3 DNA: TGTGCCAGCAGCCCTCGACAGGGCGGGAATTCACCCCTCCACTTT; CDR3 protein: CASSPRQGGNSPLHF
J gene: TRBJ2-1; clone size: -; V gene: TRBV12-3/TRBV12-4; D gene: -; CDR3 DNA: TGTGCCAGCAGCGTTGGACCCTACAATGAGCAGTTCTTC; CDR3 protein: CASSVGPYNEQFF
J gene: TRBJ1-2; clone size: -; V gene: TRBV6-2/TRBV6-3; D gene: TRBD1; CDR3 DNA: TGTGCCAGCAGCACTGGACAGGGACGTGGCTACACCTTC; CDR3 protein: CASSTGQGRGYTF
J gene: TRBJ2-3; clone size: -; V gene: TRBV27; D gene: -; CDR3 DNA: TGTGCCAGCAACTCCCCGGGCAGGGCGGCCAGTAGCACAGATACGCAGTATTTT; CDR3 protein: CASNSPGRAASSTDTQYF
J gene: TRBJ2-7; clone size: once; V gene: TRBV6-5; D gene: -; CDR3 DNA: TGTGCCACCACGGACTATTTAGGGAGCGAGCAGTACTTC; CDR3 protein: CATTDYLGSEQYF
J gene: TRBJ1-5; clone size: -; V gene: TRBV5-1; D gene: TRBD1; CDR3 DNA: TGCGCCAGCAGCCCAGGGACAGTTAGCAATCAGCCCCAGCATTTT; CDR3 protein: CASSPGTVSNQPQHF
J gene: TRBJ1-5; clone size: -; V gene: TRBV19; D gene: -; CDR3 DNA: TGTGCCAGTAGTATCAAGGGAGGTGGGGCGGCTTTTGATAGCAATCAGCCCCAGCATTTT; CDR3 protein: CASSIKGGGAAFDSNQPQHF
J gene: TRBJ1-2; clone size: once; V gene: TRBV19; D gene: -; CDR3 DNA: TGTGCCAGTAGCACCAACGGGGAATGGGATGGCTACACCTTC; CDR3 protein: CASSTNGEWDGYTF
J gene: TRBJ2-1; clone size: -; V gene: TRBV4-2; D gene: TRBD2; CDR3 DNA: TGTGCCAGCAGCCAAGAGGCGACTAGCGGGGGCCATTACAGGGGGAATGAGCAGTTCTTC; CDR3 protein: CASSQEATSGGHYRGNEQFF
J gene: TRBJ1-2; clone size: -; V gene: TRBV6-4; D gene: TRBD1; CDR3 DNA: TGTGCCAGCAGTGACTCGGGACAGGGTGGGATCTATGGCTACACCTTC; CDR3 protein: CASSDSGQGGIYGYTF
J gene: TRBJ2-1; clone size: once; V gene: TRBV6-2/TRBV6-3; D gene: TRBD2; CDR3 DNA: TGTGCCAGCAGTTACGATAGGTCTAGCGGGATTTACAATGAGCAGTTCTTC; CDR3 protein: CASSYDRSSGIYNEQFF
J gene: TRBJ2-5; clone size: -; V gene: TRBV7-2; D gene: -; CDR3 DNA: TGTGCCAGCAGCCGAATCAAGGCAGAGACCCAGTACTTC; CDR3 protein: CASSRIKAETQYF
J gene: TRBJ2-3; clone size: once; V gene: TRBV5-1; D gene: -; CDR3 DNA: TGCGCCAGCAGCAGGAGGCCCAGTGATAGCACAGATACGCAGTATTTT; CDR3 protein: CASSRRPSDSTDTQYF
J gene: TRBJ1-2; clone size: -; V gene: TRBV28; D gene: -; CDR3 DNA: TGTGCCAGCAGGCTTCCGGGCACCTATGGCTACACCTTC; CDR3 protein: CASRLPGTYGYTF
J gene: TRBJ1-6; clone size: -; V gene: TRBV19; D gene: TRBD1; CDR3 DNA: TGTGCCAGTAGTACGAGGACAGGGAGCTCCTATAATTCACCCCTCCACTTT; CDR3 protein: CASSTRTGSSYNSPLHF
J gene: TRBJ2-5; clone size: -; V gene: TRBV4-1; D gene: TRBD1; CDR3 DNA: TGCGCCAGCAGCCAAGAAGGGGACAGGGGGCTCAAAGCGGCCCAGTACTTC; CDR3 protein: CASSQEGDRGLKAAQYF
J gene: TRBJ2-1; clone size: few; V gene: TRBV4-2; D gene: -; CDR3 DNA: TGTGCCAGCAGCCAAGAGTTCGGAAGCTCCTACAATGAGCAGTTCTTC; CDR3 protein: CASSQEFGSSYNEQFF
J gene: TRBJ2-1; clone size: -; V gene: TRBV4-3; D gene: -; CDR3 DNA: TGCGCCAGCAGCCAAGATTGGAGGGCTGTGCGGTTCTTC; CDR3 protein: CASSQDWRAVRFF